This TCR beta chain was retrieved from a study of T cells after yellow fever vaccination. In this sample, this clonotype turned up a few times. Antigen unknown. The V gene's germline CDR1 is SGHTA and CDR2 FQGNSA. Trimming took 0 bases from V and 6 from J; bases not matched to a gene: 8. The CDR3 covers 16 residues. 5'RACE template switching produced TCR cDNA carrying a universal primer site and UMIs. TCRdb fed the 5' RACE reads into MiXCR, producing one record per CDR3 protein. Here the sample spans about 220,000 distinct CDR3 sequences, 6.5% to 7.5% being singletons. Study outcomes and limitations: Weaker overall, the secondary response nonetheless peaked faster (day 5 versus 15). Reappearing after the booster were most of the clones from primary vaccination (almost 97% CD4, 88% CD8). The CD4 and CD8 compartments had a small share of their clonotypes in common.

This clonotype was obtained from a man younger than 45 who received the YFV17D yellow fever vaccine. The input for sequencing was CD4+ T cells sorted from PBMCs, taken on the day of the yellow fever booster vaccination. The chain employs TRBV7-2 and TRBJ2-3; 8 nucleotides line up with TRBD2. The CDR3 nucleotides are TGTGCCAGCAGCTTAGCGGCTGGCGGGAGGTCGGATACGCAGTATTTT. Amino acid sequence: CASSLAAGGRSDTQYF.